This T cell receptor (beta chain) originates from a study of cytomegalovirus exposure and HLA in healthy donors. Study as a whole: Earlier, some 200 million T cells were analyzed, and 90 million to 140 million unique TCR beta sequences were found among them. Of the donors genotyped, some 400 in all, around 77% fell in the Caucasian-associated ancestry cluster.

Findings and caveats of the study: Sequences of the TCR beta chain were said to predict the HLA-A and HLA-B alleles of most subjects accurately.

This clone showed up just once. Its target is not known. This CDR3 spans 18 amino acids. Per germline, CDR1 MGHRA and CDR2 YSYEKL. V was clipped by 1 base and J by 2 bases; unmatched bases: 8. PCR involved 60 Vbeta and 13 Jbeta primers. Per the authors' pipeline: In a later analysis, of 79 million or so unique beta chains, about 10 million appeared in at least two donors. Clones were sequenced by immunoSEQ multiplex PCR, and TCRdb holds only the in-frame ones, with some missing. That table supplies the V and J calls and clone size; D and trimming were determined from the DNA. The sample includes approximately 160,000 clones, approximately 80% seen only once; the top ten take around 0.71%.

This clonotype was sampled from a female donor in good health and CMV-seronegative. The chain carries TRBV4-1 and TRBJ2-7, with TRBD2 matching over 13 bases. Input material: PBMCs. The CDR3 sequence: CASSQGKLAGGRTYEQYF. As DNA, the CDR3 is TGCGCCAGCAGCCAAGGGAAACTAGCGGGGGGGCGTACCTACGAGCAGTACTTC.